What follows are 21 T cell receptor beta chains derived from one specimen sequenced in a study of regulatory T cells in long-lasting Graves disease. Stated time point: persistent/refractory GD, antithyroid drugs over 5 years with positive TRAb. Generation of the TCR library employed RNA extracted from PBMCs. The TCR beta library used iRepertoire HTBI primers with Arm-PCR amplification of CDR3. MiXCR, applied by TCRdb to the multiplex PCR reads, yields one record per CDR3 protein. The table includes around 460,000 distinct CDR3 sequences, 22% detected once. The starting material was peripheral blood mononuclear cells (PBMCs), obtained when the disease was refractory, from a patient treated with antithyroid drugs. These TCRs come from a female donor with Graves disease.

This clonotype was detected many times. The CDR3 sequence: CASSLQGSTEAFF. For the CDR3, the DNA is TGTGCCAGCAGTCTCCAGGGTAGCACTGAAGCTTTCTTT. V is TRBV28 and J is TRBJ1-1; D possibly corresponds to TRBD1 (5 bases). Germline CDR1 is MDHEN and CDR2 is SYDVKM. This CDR3 region has 13 residues. V lost 5 bases to trimming and J lost 4 bases, with 11 bases between them.

The rearrangement joins TRBV5-1 to TRBJ2-1, with D hard to call. The CDR3 is 13 amino acids. V was pared by 2 bases and J by 7 bases, with 10 bases between. Germline V gene lookup returns CDR1 SGHRS and CDR2 YFSETQ. Written as DNA, the CDR3 is TGCGCCAGCAGCTTCCGCCCGCTGAATGAGCAGTTCTTC. Encoded protein: CASSFRPLNEQFF.

This clonotype was observed at least ten times. This rearrangement joins TRBV12-5 to TRBJ1-5; 7 bases are shared with TRBD1. The CDR3 totals 16 residues. Germline trimming cut 0 bases from V and 2 bases from J; bases unmatched to any gene: 4. Looked up from germline, CDR1 is LGHNT and CDR2 is FRNRAP. The CDR3 DNA reads TGTGCTAGTGGTTTGGTACCGACAGGGCGCAATCAGCCCCAGCATTTT. Translating gives CASGLVPTGRNQPQHF.

This clonotype was counted only a few times. The chain combines TRBV7-9 with TRBJ2-2, with no clear D. Trimming took 5 bases from V and 8 from J, leaving 24 bases between them. Germline lookup yields CDR1 SEHNR and CDR2 FQNEAQ (reference sequence). The CDR3 loop spans 17 amino acids. The DNA of the CDR3 is TGTGCCAGCAGCCCTATGAAGGGTATTCTCCCATCGGGGGAGCTGTTTTTT. Protein sequence: CASSPMKGILPSGELFF.

At least ten counts were recorded for this clonotype. The genes are TRBV6-1 and TRBJ2-3, with TRBD1 matching 9 bases. From germline, CDR1 is MNHNS and CDR2 SASEGT. The CDR3 spans 16 residues. V lost 2 bases, J lost 5 bases, and 8 bases stayed unmatched. For the CDR3, the DNA is TGTGCCAGCAGTGAATTCTTAGGACAGGGGAGAGATACGCAGTATTTT. This gives the protein CASSEFLGQGRDTQYF.

V and J are TRBV18 and TRBJ1-1, with TRBD1 identical over 11 bases. Germline V gene data show CDR1 as KGHSH and CDR2 as LQKENI. This CDR3 comprises 18 residues. The trim removed 3 bases at V and 1 base at J, leaving 10 bases unmatched. The CDR3 sequence: CASSPLPGTGGWNTEAFF. In DNA form, the CDR3 reads TGTGCCAGCTCACCCTTACCCGGGACAGGGGGTTGGAACACTGAAGCTTTCTTT. The entire variable domain, with the rest obtained from reference TRBV18 and TRBJ1-1, is as follows: NAGVMQNPRHLVRRRGQEARLRCSPMKGHSHVYWYRQLPEEGLKFMVYLQKENIIDESGMPKERFSAEFPKEGPSILRIQQVVRGDSAAYFCASSPLPGTGGWNTEAFFGQGTRLTVV.

Ten or more counts support this clonotype. This chain links TRBV13 with TRBJ1-6; D is possibly TRBD1 (5 bases). Germline-derived CDR1 and CDR2 are PRHDT and FYEKMQ (reference sequence). This CDR3 contains 17 residues. V lost 3 bases and J 9 bases, leaving 21 bases between the germline ends. Here the CDR3 DNA reads TGTGCCAGCAGCTTCTCCCCCTCATCAGGGATAAGTTCACCCCTCCACTTT. Protein product: CASSFSPSSGISSPLHF. Combining the CDR3 with reference TRBV13 and TRBJ1-6 gives the whole variable domain AAGVIQSPRHLIKEKRETATLKCYPIPRHDTVYWYQQGPGQDPQFLISFYEKMQSDKGSIPDRFSAQQFSDYHSELNMSSLELGDSALYFCASSFSPSSGISSPLHFGNGTRLTVT.

This chain links TRBV7-2 with TRBJ1-1, with D maybe TRBD1 (5 bases). The CDR3 covers 16 residues. Looked up from germline, CDR1 is SGHTA and CDR2 is FQGNSA. V was trimmed by 5 bases and J by 0 bases, leaving 16 bases between them. The CDR3 bases are TGTGCCAGCAGCCCGTCTTCAGGGAGGGTGAACACTGAAGCTTTCTTT. It is translated as CASSPSSGRVNTEAFF.

The sample holds many counts of this clonotype. The chain's CDR3 is CASSLVGVKDSPLHF. The CDR3 coding sequence is TGTGCCAGCAGCTTAGTTGGGGTAAAGGATTCACCCCTCCACTTT. The J gene is TRBJ1-6, the V gene TRBV7-3; the D is unclear. The CDR3 has 15 amino acids. The germline V and J ends were trimmed by 2 bases and 8 bases, with 13 bases remaining between them. Per germline, CDR1 SGHTA and CDR2 FQGTGA. The entire variable domain, with the rest obtained from reference TRBV7-3 and TRBJ1-6, is as follows: GAGVSQTPSNKVTEKGKYVELRCDPISGHTALYWYRQSLGQGPEFLIYFQGTGAADDSGLPNDRFFAVRPEGSVSTLKIQRTERGDSAVYLCASSLVGVKDSPLHFGNGTRLTVT.

This clonotype showed up many times. The V call is TRBV6-1, the J call TRBJ1-5; possible D gene TRBD1, 5 bases. Germline-derived CDR1 and CDR2 are MNHNS and SASEGT. The germline V and J ends were trimmed by 6 bases and 5 bases, with 20 bases remaining between them. CDR3 length: 16 amino acids. The CDR3 reads CASRKGGGANDQPQHF. The CDR3 DNA sequence: TGTGCCAGCAGGAAGGGTGGTGGGGCAAATGATCAGCCCCAGCATTTT.

This clonotype came up many times. The gene calls are TRBV20-1 and TRBJ2-7, with 8 bases matching TRBD1. CDR1 is DFQATT, CDR2 SNEGSKA, per germline (reference sequence). Trimming cost V 5 bases and J 0 bases; bases outside gene matches: 9. The CDR3 is made up of 15 amino acids. The CDR3 is CSAVDSDRDSYEQYF. The CDR3 DNA follows: TGCAGTGCTGTGGATTCGGACAGGGACTCCTACGAGCAGTACTTC.

This clonotype was seen more than once but under ten times. The gene calls are TRBV18 and TRBJ2-1, with a possible D match to TRBD2 (5 bases). CDR1 KGHSH and CDR2 LQKENI come from the germline V gene. Deletions cut 4 bases from V and 5 bases from J, with 9 bases between. The CDR3 has 13 residues. As DNA, the CDR3 is TGTGCCAGCTCACTCAGCGGAGACAATGAGCAGTTCTTC. It is translated as CASSLSGDNEQFF.

V is TRBV11-2 and J is TRBJ2-2; D assignment may be TRBD1 or TRBD2 (7 bases each). The CDR3 loop spans 16 amino acids. CDR1 is SGHAT and CDR2 is FQNNGV in the germline V gene. V was pared by 4 bases and J by 6 bases, with 18 bases between. CDR3: CASSSGGQGGAGELFF. CDR3 nucleotides: TGTGCCAGCAGCTCCGGGGGGCAGGGGGGGGCCGGGGAGCTGTTTTTT.

This clonotype was seen only a few times. V and J are TRBV28 and TRBJ1-5, with D hard to call. The germline V gene has CDR1 MDHEN and CDR2 SYDVKM. The CDR3 has 18 amino acids. Trimming shortened V by 2 bases and J by 0 bases, and 17 bases separated the two germline ends. The CDR3 sequence: CASSLRQAPLISNQPQHF. As DNA, the CDR3 is TGTGCCAGCAGTTTACGGCAGGCCCCTTTGATTAGCAATCAGCCCCAGCATTTT. The full variable domain, its missing parts supplied by reference TRBV28 and TRBJ1-5, is DVKVTQSSRYLVKRTGEKVFLECVQDMDHENMFWYRQDPGLGLRLIYFSYDVKMKEKGDIPEGYSVSREKKERFSLILESASTNQTSMYLCASSLRQAPLISNQPQHFGDGTRLSIL.

This clonotype has more than one count but fewer than ten. The chain joins TRBV20-1 to TRBJ2-7, with 7 bases that match TRBD2. The CDR3 consists of 12 residues. V lost 5 bases, J lost 4 bases, and 5 bases stayed unmatched. The germline V gene encodes CDR1 DFQATT and CDR2 SNEGSKA (reference sequence). CDR3 region: CSAPTSSYEQYF. The CDR3 bases are TGCAGTGCTCCGACTAGCAGTTACGAGCAGTACTTC.

The chain recombines TRBV6-5 with TRBJ2-6; D may be TRBD1 (5 bases). Germline V gene sequence: CDR1 MNHEY, CDR2 SVGAGI. V lost 0 bases to trimming and J lost 8 bases, with 14 bases between them. The CDR3 has 16 amino acids. The CDR3 loop is CASSYSRGLGTNVLTF. The CDR3 DNA reads as TGTGCCAGCAGTTACTCAAGGGGTCTGGGGACCAACGTCCTGACTTTC.

V gene TRBV5-1 combines with J gene TRBJ2-2; TRBD1 aligns across 7 bases. CDR3 length: 15 amino acids. V was clipped by 0 bases and J by 4 bases; unmatched bases: 3. Germline V gene sequence: CDR1 SGHRS, CDR2 YFSETQ. The CDR3 is CASSLVRQGTGELFF. The CDR3 bases are TGCGCCAGCAGCTTGGTGAGACAGGGCACCGGGGAGCTGTTTTTT.

The CDR3 region has the DNA TGTGCCACCACCCTAGCGGGAGGGACCGGGGAGCTGTTTTTT. Its translation is CATTLAGGTGELFF. The genes are TRBV6-1 and TRBJ2-2; 12 nucleotides line up with TRBD2. The germline V gene encodes CDR1 MNHNS and CDR2 SASEGT. CDR3 length: 14 residues. With 10 bases clipped from V and 5 bases from J, the junction kept 5 bases outside the gene matches.

This clonotype was seen many times. This chain uses TRBV28 with TRBJ1-5; tentatively, D is TRBD1 (6 bases). The CDR3 sequence is 17 residues long. The V gene lost 5 bases and the J gene lost 1 base, with 18 bases spanning the gap. Germline-derived CDR1 and CDR2 are MDHEN and SYDVKM. The DNA for the CDR3 is TGTGCCAGCAGTGAACAGGGTTGGGATAAAAGCAATCAGCCCCAGCATTTT. Translation gives CASSEQGWDKSNQPQHF.

This clonotype was recorded at least ten times. V usage is TRBV28 and J usage is TRBJ2-7, with D hard to call. Germline CDR1 is MDHEN and CDR2 is SYDVKM. Trimming stripped 3 bases from V and 7 bases from J, with 10 bases between. The length of the CDR3 is 12 residues. The CDR3 is CASSFGVEEQYF. For the CDR3, the DNA is TGTGCCAGCAGTTTCGGAGTGGAGGAGCAGTACTTC.

This clonotype was seen ten or more times. The chain recombines TRBV20-1 with TRBJ2-5, with no clear D. Germline V CDR1 and CDR2: DFQATT, SNEGSKA (reference sequence). V was cut by 8 bases and J by 0 bases, with 13 bases left in between. The CDR3 is 13 residues long. CDR3 DNA sequence: TGCAGTCCCCTACGATCCTACCAAGAGACCCAGTACTTC. Amino acids: CSPLRSYQETQYF.